The clone carrying this TCR beta chain was seen at least ten times. This sample is part of a study of Graves' ophthalmopathy and Graves' hyperthyroidism. RNA served as the template for amplifying TCR beta CDR3 regions. Second-round multiplex PCR followed a first-round RT-PCR using HTBI primers. TCRdb independently ran MiXCR on the multiplex PCR reads; one entry per CDR3 protein. Here the sample spans around 670,000 distinct CDR3 sequences, 40% being singletons. Germline V gene lookup returns CDR1 SNHLY and CDR2 FYNNEI. V was cut by 2 bases and J by 8 bases, with 9 bases left in between. The CDR3 totals 13 residues.

This sequence joins TRBV2 and TRBJ1-4; D not resolved. Sequencing was performed on peripheral blood. The clonotype was recovered from an adult man with Graves' ophthalmopathy. CDR3 in amino acids: CASSERPWEKLFF. The CDR3 DNA reads TGTGCCAGCAGTGAAAGGCCCTGGGAAAAACTGTTTTTT.